This TCR beta chain was recorded in a study of T cell repertoires in ileal Crohn's disease. From germline, CDR1 is MNHEY and CDR2 SMNVEV (reference sequence). CDR3 length: 14 amino acids. Trimming stripped 3 bases from V and 6 bases from J, with 15 bases between. Concerning this clone: Its antigen is not identified.

Each sample's TCRB immunosequencing used five hundred nanograms of biopsy DNA. TCRdb's copy holds only in-frame clones and misses some; the assay was immunoSEQ multiplex PCR. The data show roughly 5,300 clones, 80% to 85% seen once. Study results and caveats: Endoscopic recurrence occurred in every patient whose clonality exceeded 26.8%. Compared with non-smokers, active smokers at surgery showed more clonal expansions.

The chain uses TRBV27 and TRBJ2-7; a weak D match, TRBD2 (5 bases). The material sequenced was ileal tissue. The sequence derives from an adult with Crohn's disease. CDR3 sequence: CASSFFDGRGEQYF. The CDR3 nucleotides are TGTGCCAGCAGTTTTTTTGACGGTCGGGGCGAGCAGTACTTC.